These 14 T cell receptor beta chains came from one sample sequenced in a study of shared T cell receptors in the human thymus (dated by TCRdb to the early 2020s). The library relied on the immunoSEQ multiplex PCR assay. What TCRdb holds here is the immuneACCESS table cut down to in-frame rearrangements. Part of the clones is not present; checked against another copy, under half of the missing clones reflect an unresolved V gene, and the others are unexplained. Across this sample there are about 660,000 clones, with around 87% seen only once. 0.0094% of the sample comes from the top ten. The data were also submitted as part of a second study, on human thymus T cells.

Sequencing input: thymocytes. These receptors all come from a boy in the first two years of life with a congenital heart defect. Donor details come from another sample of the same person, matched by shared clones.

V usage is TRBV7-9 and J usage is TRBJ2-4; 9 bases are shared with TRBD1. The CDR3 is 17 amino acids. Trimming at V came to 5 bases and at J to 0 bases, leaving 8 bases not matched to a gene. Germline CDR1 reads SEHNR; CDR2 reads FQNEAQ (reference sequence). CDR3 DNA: TGTGCCAGCAGCAACGGACAGGGGCGTCTAGCCAAAAACATTCAGTACTTC. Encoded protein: CASSNGQGRLAKNIQYF.

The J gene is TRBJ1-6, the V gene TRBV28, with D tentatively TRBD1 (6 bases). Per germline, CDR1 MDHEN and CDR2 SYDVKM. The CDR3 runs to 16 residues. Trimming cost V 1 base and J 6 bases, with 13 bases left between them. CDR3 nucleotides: TGTGCCAGCAGTTTATCTGGGACAACAACTAATTCACCCCTCCACTTT. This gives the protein CASSLSGTTTNSPLHF. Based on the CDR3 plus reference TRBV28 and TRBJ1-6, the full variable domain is DVKVTQSSRYLVKRTGEKVFLECVQDMDHENMFWYRQDPGLGLRLIYFSYDVKMKEKGDIPEGYSVSREKKERFSLILESASTNQTSMYLCASSLSGTTTNSPLHFGNGTRLTVT.

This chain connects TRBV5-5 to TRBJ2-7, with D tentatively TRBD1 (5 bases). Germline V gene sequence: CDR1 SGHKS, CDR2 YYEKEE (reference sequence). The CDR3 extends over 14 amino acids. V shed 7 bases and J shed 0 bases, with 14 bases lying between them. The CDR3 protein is CASQLHRSSYEQYF. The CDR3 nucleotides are TGTGCCAGCCAATTGCACAGGAGCTCCTACGAGCAGTACTTC.

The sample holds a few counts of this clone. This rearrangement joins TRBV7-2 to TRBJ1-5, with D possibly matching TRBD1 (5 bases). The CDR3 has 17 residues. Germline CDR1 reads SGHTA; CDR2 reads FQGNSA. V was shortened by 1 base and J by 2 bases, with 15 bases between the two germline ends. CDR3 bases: TGTGCCAGCAGCTTAGGGCTTCAGGGAATGCGCAATCAGCCCCAGCATTTT. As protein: CASSLGLQGMRNQPQHF.

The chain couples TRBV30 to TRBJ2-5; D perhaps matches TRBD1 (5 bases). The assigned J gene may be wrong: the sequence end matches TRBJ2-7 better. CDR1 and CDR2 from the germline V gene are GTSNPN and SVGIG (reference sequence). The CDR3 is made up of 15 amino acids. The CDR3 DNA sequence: TGTGCCTGGGGTGCTTCAGGGAAGGGGCCCTACGAGCAGTACTTC. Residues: CAWGASGKGPYEQYF.

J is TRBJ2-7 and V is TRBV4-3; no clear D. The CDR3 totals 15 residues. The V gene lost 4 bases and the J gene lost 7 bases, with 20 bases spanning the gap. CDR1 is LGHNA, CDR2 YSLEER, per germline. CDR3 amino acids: CASSPNQRPPWEQYF. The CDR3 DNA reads TGCGCCAGCAGCCCCAATCAGCGTCCTCCTTGGGAGCAGTACTTC.

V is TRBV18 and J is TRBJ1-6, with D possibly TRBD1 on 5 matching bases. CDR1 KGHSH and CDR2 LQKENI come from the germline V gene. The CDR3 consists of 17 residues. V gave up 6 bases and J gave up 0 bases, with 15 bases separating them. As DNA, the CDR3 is TGTGCCAGCTCTCTTGGGGCAGGGCGCTCCTATAATTCACCCCTCCACTTT. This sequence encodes CASSLGAGRSYNSPLHF. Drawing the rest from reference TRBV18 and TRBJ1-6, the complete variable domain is NAGVMQNPRHLVRRRGQEARLRCSPMKGHSHVYWYRQLPEEGLKFMVYLQKENIIDESGMPKERFSAEFPKEGPSILRIQQVVRGDSAAYFCASSLGAGRSYNSPLHFGNGTRLTVT.

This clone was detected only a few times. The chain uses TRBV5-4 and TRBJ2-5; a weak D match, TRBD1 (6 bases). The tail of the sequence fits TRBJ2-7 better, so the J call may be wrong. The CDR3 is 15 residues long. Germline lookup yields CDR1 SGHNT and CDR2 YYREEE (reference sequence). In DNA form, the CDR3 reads TGTGCCAGCAGCCCGCCCGGGACACCTTCCTACGAGCAGTACTTC. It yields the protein CASSPPGTPSYEQYF.

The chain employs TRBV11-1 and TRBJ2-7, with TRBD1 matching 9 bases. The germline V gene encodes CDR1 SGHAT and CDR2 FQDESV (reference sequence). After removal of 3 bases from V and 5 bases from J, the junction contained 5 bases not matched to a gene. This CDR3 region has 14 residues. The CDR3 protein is CASSFRDRAHEQYF. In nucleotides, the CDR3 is TGTGCCAGCAGCTTCCGGGACAGGGCACACGAGCAGTACTTC.

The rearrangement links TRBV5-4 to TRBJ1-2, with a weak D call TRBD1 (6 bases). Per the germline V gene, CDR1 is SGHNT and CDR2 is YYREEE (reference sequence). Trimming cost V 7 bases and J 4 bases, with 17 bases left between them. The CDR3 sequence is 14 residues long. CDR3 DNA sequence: TGTGCCAGCTCCCGGCGACGGGGGGCCTATGGCTACACCTTC. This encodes CASSRRRGAYGYTF.

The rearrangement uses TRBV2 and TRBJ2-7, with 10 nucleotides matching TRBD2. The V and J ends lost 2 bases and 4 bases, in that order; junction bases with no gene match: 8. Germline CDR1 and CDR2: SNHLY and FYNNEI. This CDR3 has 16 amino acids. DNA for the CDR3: TGTGCCAGCAGTGAATGGAGTAGCGGGAGGAGTTACGAGCAGTACTTC. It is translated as CASSEWSSGRSYEQYF.

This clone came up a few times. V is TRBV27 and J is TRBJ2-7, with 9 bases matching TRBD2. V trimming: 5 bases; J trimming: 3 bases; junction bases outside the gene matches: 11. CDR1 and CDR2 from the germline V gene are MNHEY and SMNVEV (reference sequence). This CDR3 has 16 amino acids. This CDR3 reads CASSVLAGIRNYEQYF. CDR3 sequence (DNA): TGTGCCAGCAGTGTACTAGCGGGCATTCGAAACTACGAGCAGTACTTC.

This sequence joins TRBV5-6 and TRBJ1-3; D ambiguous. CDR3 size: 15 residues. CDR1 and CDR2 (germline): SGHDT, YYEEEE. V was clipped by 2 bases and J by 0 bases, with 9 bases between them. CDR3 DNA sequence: TGTGCCAGCAGCTTCGGAAGGAGCTCTGGAAACACCATATATTTT. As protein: CASSFGRSSGNTIYF.

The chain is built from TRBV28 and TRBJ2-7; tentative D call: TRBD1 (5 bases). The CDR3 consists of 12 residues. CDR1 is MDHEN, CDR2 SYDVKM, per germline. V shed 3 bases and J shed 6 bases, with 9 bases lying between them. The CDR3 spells CASSLQGGEQYF. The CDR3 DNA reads TGTGCCAGCAGTTTGCAGGGTGGCGAGCAGTACTTC.